The following is a TCR beta chain sequence with its context. Antigen: not known. Time point meaning: week 11, during vaccination. A single vaccine dose contained 300 ug of mutant IDH1 20-mer peptide, and topical imiquimod was used with it. The entry originates in a study of a mutant IDH1 vaccine in newly diagnosed glioma. About the research overall: The treated group averaged around 40 years old and was around 62% male, roughly 38% female. Prior therapy was radiotherapy, temozolomide, or both; most received both. Findings and limits, study-wide: The authors found pseudoprogression apparently unrelated to changes in top peripheral T cell clonotypes.

Measured with immunoSEQ multiplex PCR; TCRdb has only the in-frame clones, and not every one. The profile covers 95,000 to 120,000 clones, with 85% to 90% appearing a single time and roughly 0.57% taken by the ten largest. V lost 6 bases to trimming and J lost 7 bases; unmatched junction nucleotides: 12. The germline gives CDR1 SGDLS, CDR2 YYNGEE. The CDR3 length is 15 residues. This receptor was obtained from a woman aged 45-59 years with glioma. The material was PBMCs, obtained from a glioma patient whose treatment included an IDH1 peptide vaccine. The rearrangement links TRBV9 to TRBJ2-1; 8 nucleotides line up with TRBD1. This CDR3 is CASTPEGQGANEQFF. CDR3 sequence (DNA): TGTGCCAGCACACCGGAAGGGCAGGGGGCGAATGAGCAGTTCTTC.